This T cell receptor beta chain was captured by sequencing in a study of lymphopenia after photon versus proton radiotherapy. Study-level results: After lymphocyte nadir, photon-treated repertoires showed oligoclonal expansion, especially CD8+ Temra.

Comment on this clone: Its matching antigen is unknown.

TCRdb's table, derived via immunoSEQ multiplex PCR, lists solely in-frame clones and lacks some. The repertoire consists of 65,000 to 90,000 clones, with roughly 90% occurring once and the leading ten covering over 2%. V lost 7 bases and J lost 5, with 12 bases in between. Per germline, CDR1 SNHLY and CDR2 FYNNEI. The CDR3 runs to 12 residues. The TCR originated in a woman aged 40 to 50 with cholangiocarcinoma. The chain recombines TRBV2 with TRBJ2-7; D is unclear. Sequences were derived from peripheral blood, sampled from a patient treated with photon-based radiotherapy. Here the CDR3 DNA reads TGTGCCAGCATCCGAACGGCGAACGAGCAGTACTTC. Translating it yields CASIRTANEQYF.